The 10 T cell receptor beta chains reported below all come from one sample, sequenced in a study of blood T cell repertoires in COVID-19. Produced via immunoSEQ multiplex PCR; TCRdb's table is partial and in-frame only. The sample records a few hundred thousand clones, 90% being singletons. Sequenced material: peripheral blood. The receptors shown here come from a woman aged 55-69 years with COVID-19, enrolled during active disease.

CDR3 sequence reads: CASSLEAGGSVFEQYF. The CDR3 DNA reads as TGTGCCAGCAGCTTAGAGGCAGGGGGTTCGGTGTTCGAGCAGTACTTC. V usage is TRBV7-8 and J usage is TRBJ2-7; 7 nucleotides agree with TRBD1. Germline CDR1 and CDR2: SGHVS and FQNEAQ. With 1 base clipped from V and 6 bases from J, the junction kept 12 bases outside the gene matches. CDR3 length: 16 amino acids.

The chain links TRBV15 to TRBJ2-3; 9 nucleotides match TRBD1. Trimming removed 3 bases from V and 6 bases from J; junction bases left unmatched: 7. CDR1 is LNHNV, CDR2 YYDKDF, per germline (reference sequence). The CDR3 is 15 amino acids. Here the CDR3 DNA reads TGTGCCACCAGCAGGGGGGACAGGGCGCCGGATACGCAGTATTTT. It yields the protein CATSRGDRAPDTQYF. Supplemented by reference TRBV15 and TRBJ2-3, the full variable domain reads DAMVIQNPRYQVTQFGKPVTLSCSQTLNHNVMYWYQQKSSQAPKLLFHYYDKDFNNEADTPDNFQSRRPNTSFCFLDIRSPGLGDTAMYLCATSRGDRAPDTQYFGPGTRLTVL.

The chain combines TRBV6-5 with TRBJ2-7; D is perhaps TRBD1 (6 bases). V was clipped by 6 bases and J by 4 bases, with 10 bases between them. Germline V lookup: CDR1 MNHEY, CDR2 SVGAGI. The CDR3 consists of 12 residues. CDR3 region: CASSRTVYEQYF. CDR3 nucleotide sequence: TGTGCCAGCAGCAGGACAGTTTACGAGCAGTACTTC.

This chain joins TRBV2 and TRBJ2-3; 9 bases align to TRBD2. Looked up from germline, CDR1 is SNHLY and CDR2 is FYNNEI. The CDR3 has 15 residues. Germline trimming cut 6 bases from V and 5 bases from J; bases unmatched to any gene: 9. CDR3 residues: CASSGTGGGVDTQYF. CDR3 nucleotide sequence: TGTGCCAGCAGCGGAACGGGCGGGGGGGTAGATACGCAGTATTTT.

The CDR3 coding sequence is TGCGCCAGCAGCCTAGCGGGGGGGCCCTACAATGAGCAGTTCTTC. Encoded protein: CASSLAGGPYNEQFF. The gene calls are TRBV4-3 and TRBJ2-1; 11 nucleotides agree with TRBD2. The V gene end was trimmed by 4 bases and the J gene end by 2 bases; junction bases not matched to a gene: 1. The CDR3 is 15 amino acids. In germline, CDR1 is LGHNA, CDR2 YSLEER.

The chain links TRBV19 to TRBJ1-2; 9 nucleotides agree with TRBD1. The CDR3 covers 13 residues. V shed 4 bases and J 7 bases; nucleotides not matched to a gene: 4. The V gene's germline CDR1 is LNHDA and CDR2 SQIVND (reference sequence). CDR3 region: CASSTRTGAGYTF. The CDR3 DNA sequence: TGTGCCAGTAGTACGAGGACAGGGGCTGGCTACACCTTC.

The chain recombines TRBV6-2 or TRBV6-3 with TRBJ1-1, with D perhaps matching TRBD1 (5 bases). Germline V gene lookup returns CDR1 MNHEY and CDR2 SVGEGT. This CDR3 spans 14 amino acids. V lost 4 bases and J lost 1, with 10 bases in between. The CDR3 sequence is CASSFRVANTEAFF. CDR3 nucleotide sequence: TGTGCCAGCAGTTTCAGGGTCGCGAACACTGAAGCTTTCTTT.

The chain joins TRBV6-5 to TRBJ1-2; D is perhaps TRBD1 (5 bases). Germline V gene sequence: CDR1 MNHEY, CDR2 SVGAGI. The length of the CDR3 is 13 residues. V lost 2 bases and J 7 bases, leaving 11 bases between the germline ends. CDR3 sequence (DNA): TGTGCCAGCAGTTACGGGGGGAATGGTGGCTACACCTTC. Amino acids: CASSYGGNGGYTF.

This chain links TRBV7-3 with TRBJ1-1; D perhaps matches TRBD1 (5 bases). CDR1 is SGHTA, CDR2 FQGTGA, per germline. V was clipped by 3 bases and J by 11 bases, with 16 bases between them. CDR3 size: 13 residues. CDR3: CASSFQGANGAFF. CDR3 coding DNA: TGTGCCAGCAGCTTTCAGGGTGCCAATGGGGCTTTCTTT.

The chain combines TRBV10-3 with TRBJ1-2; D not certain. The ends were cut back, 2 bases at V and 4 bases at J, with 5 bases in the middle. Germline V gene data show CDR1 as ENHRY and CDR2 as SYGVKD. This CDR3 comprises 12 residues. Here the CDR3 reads CAISEEGYGYTF. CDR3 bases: TGTGCCATCAGTGAGGAGGGCTATGGCTACACCTTC.